This is a list of T cell receptor beta chains from one sample in a study of Ad26.COV2.S vaccination and SARS-CoV-2 variants. Sequencing used immunoSEQ multiplex PCR; TCRdb keeps in-frame clones, though not all of them. The repertoire holds some 290,000 clones, around four fifths seen once, with approximately 2.1% in the top ten. The starting material was peripheral blood, obtained in a trial of Ad26.COV2.S vaccine versus placebo. The receptors stem from a person between 18 and 60 years old who received the Ad26.COV2.S COVID-19 vaccine or a placebo. Each CDR3 is given with its conserved first and last residue. Each record gives: clone size, D gene, J gene, V gene, CDR3 DNA, CDR3 protein. D genes are given only for firm matches. Clone size is stated in some rows and not others, as once, few, many or a class when expanded.

clone_size: -
d_call: -
j_call: TRBJ1-6
v_call: TRBV3-1/TRBV3-2
cdr3_nt: TGTGCCAGCAGTAGCTCCTATAATTCACCCCTCCACTTT
cdr3_aa: CASSSSYNSPLHF

clone_size: -
d_call: -
j_call: TRBJ1-5
v_call: TRBV28
cdr3_nt: TGTGCCAGCAGCCGAACAGGGAATCAGCCCCAGCATTTT
cdr3_aa: CASSRTGNQPQHF

clone_size: -
d_call: -
j_call: TRBJ1-1
v_call: TRBV5-1
cdr3_nt: TGCGCCAGCAGCCCCCGGGACATGAACACTGAAGCTTTCTTT
cdr3_aa: CASSPRDMNTEAFF

clone_size: -
d_call: -
j_call: TRBJ1-2
v_call: TRBV7-9
cdr3_nt: TGTGCCAGCAGCTTAGCCCATTCTGGCTACACCTTC
cdr3_aa: CASSLAHSGYTF

clone_size: -
d_call: -
j_call: TRBJ2-4
v_call: TRBV7-8
cdr3_nt: TGTGCCAGCAGCGGAAACAGGGTTGCCAAAAACATTCAGTACTTC
cdr3_aa: CASSGNRVAKNIQYF

clone_size: -
d_call: -
j_call: TRBJ2-3
v_call: TRBV6-6
cdr3_nt: TGTGCCAGCAGCCCATCCCCCATATCCGGAACAGATACGCAGTATTTT
cdr3_aa: CASSPSPISGTDTQYF

clone_size: once
d_call: -
j_call: TRBJ2-5
v_call: TRBV30
cdr3_nt: TGTGCCTGGAGGCAATCGGGGCCCGTGGAGACCCAGTACTTC
cdr3_aa: CAWRQSGPVETQYF

clone_size: -
d_call: TRBD1
j_call: TRBJ2-1
v_call: TRBV5-6
cdr3_nt: TGTGCCAGCAGCTTGCGGGTGGGACAGCTCTACAATGAGCAGTTCTTC
cdr3_aa: CASSLRVGQLYNEQFF

clone_size: -
d_call: -
j_call: TRBJ1-5
v_call: TRBV6-5
cdr3_nt: TGTGCCAGCAGGGACCTCAGGGAAAATCAGCCCCAGCATTTT
cdr3_aa: CASRDLRENQPQHF

clone_size: -
d_call: -
j_call: TRBJ1-4
v_call: TRBV5-4
cdr3_nt: TGTGCCAGCAGCTTGGATTCTGCAACTAATGAAAAACTGTTTTTT
cdr3_aa: CASSLDSATNEKLFF

clone_size: -
d_call: TRBD1
j_call: TRBJ2-1
v_call: TRBV7-2
cdr3_nt: TGTGCCAGCAGCGCACCCCGGACAGGCCTCCTGGGGAATGAGCAGTTCTTC
cdr3_aa: CASSAPRTGLLGNEQFF

clone_size: once
d_call: TRBD2
j_call: TRBJ2-2
v_call: TRBV6-5
cdr3_nt: TGTGCCAGCCCCCCGGAAGCGGGGGACACCGGGGAGCTGTTTTTT
cdr3_aa: CASPPEAGDTGELFF

clone_size: -
d_call: -
j_call: TRBJ2-6
v_call: TRBV7-2
cdr3_nt: TGTGCCAGCATTAGGGGAGGTGGGGCCAACGTCCTGACTTTC
cdr3_aa: CASIRGGGANVLTF

clone_size: -
d_call: -
j_call: TRBJ2-3
v_call: TRBV24-1
cdr3_nt: TGTGCCACCCGGGGGACCACAGATACGCAGTATTTT
cdr3_aa: CATRGTTDTQYF

clone_size: -
d_call: -
j_call: TRBJ1-6
v_call: TRBV27
cdr3_nt: TGTGCCAGCAGAACAGGGTTAAATTCACCCCTCCACTTT
cdr3_aa: CASRTGLNSPLHF

clone_size: -
d_call: TRBD2
j_call: TRBJ2-7
v_call: TRBV9
cdr3_nt: TGTGCCAGCAGCGTATCCTGGCGGGGGGACTACGAGCAGTACTTC
cdr3_aa: CASSVSWRGDYEQYF

clone_size: once
d_call: TRBD2
j_call: TRBJ2-7
v_call: TRBV5-4
cdr3_nt: TGTGCCAGCAGCGAAACCGGGACTAGCCCCTACGAGCAGTACTTC
cdr3_aa: CASSETGTSPYEQYF

clone_size: -
d_call: TRBD1
j_call: TRBJ1-1
v_call: TRBV28
cdr3_nt: TGTGCCAGCAGTCTTAATCCGGGACAGAGTAACGGGGGTTTCTTT
cdr3_aa: CASSLNPGQSNGGFF

clone_size: -
d_call: -
j_call: TRBJ2-1
v_call: TRBV23-1
cdr3_nt: TGCGCCAGCAGTCATTGGCCAGGGGCATACAATGAGCAGTTCTTC
cdr3_aa: CASSHWPGAYNEQFF

clone_size: -
d_call: -
j_call: TRBJ1-5
v_call: TRBV5-1
cdr3_nt: TGCGCCAGCAGCTTGGAGTCCGGCTCCAATCAGCCCCAGCATTTT
cdr3_aa: CASSLESGSNQPQHF

clone_size: -
d_call: -
j_call: TRBJ1-1
v_call: TRBV11-2
cdr3_nt: TGTGCCAGCAGCTGGCGAGGAGGGAACACTGAAGCTTTCTTT
cdr3_aa: CASSWRGGNTEAFF

clone_size: once
d_call: TRBD1
j_call: TRBJ1-1
v_call: TRBV5-5
cdr3_nt: TGTGCCAGCAGCATACACAGGGGGCGGAACACTGAAGCTTTCTTT
cdr3_aa: CASSIHRGRNTEAFF

clone_size: -
d_call: -
j_call: TRBJ1-5
v_call: TRBV6-1
cdr3_nt: TGTGCCAGCAGTGAAGATGGCGGGGGTGTAAGCAATCAGCCCCAGCATTTT
cdr3_aa: CASSEDGGGVSNQPQHF

clone_size: -
d_call: TRBD2
j_call: TRBJ2-1
v_call: TRBV6-4
cdr3_nt: TGTGCCAGCAGTGAAGGTGGCGGGGGGGCCGGAGAGCAGTTCTTC
cdr3_aa: CASSEGGGGAGEQFF